These 14 T cell receptor beta chains originate from one sample sequenced in a study of graft-versus-host responses after intestinal transplantation. Their cognate antigens are unknown. Sequenced by immunoSEQ multiplex PCR; TCRdb stores in-frame clones only, minus some. This sample has 35,000 to 50,000 clones, with over 85% found just once. The material was unstimulated CD8+ T cells sorted from spleen or lymph node cells, obtained before transplant. Receptors originate from a human donor who was the organ donor for an intestinal transplant.

The V gene is TRBV29-1, the J gene TRBJ2-3; 14 bases line up with TRBD2. This CDR3 is built from 15 residues. The germline gives CDR1 SQVTM, CDR2 ANQGSEA. V lost 7 bases, J lost 3 bases, and 6 bases stayed unmatched. DNA for the CDR3: TGCAGCGACGGACTAGCGGGAGGTAGTACAGATACGCAGTATTTT. Residues: CSDGLAGGSTDTQYF.

This chain connects TRBV6-5 to TRBJ1-2; D ambiguous. Germline V gives CDR1 MNHEY, CDR2 SVGAGI. CDR3 length equals 13 residues. V lost 2 bases and J 2 bases, leaving 6 bases between the germline ends. The CDR3 region is CASSYAANYGYTF. CDR3 in DNA: TGTGCCAGCAGTTACGCAGCAAACTATGGCTACACCTTC.

V is TRBV7-6 and J is TRBJ2-7; 9 positions agree with TRBD1. After removal of 5 bases from V and 3 bases from J, the junction contained 11 bases not matched to a gene. Germline V gene data show CDR1 as SGHVS and CDR2 as FNYEAQ. The CDR3 is made up of 16 amino acids. The CDR3 spells CASSGDRAGGDYEQYF. In DNA, the CDR3 is TGTGCCAGCAGCGGGGACAGGGCAGGCGGAGACTACGAGCAGTACTTC.

The rearrangement joins TRBV4-1 to TRBJ2-2, with D possibly being TRBD1 (5 bases). This CDR3 spans 14 amino acids. Germline CDR1 reads MGHRA; CDR2 reads YSYEKL. V was pared by 1 base and J by 2 bases, with 5 bases between. CDR3 sequence (DNA): TGCGCCAGCAGCCAAGGGACAAACACCGGGGAGCTGTTTTTT. It yields the protein CASSQGTNTGELFF.

The CDR3 loop reads CASSSPGLGPGELFF. Written as DNA, the CDR3 is TGTGCCAGCAGCTCGCCGGGACTAGGACCCGGGGAGCTGTTTTTT. The V call is TRBV7-6, the J call TRBJ2-2, with 8 bases that match TRBD2. Losses at the gene ends were 4 bases for V and 6 bases for J; bases not matched to a gene: 7. This CDR3 is built from 15 residues. CDR1 SGHVS and CDR2 FNYEAQ come from the germline V gene.

J is TRBJ1-3 and V is TRBV5-4; no reliable D call. Germline loops: CDR1 SGHNT, CDR2 YYREEE (reference sequence). The CDR3 runs 15 residues. V was trimmed by 3 bases and J by 2 bases, leaving 12 bases between them. CDR3 sequence: CASSSGKGPGNTIYF. Written as DNA, the CDR3 is TGTGCCAGCAGCTCGGGGAAGGGTCCTGGAAACACCATATATTTT.

The rearrangement uses TRBV9 and TRBJ2-6; D is unresolved. The V end was cut by 7 bases, the J end by 7 bases, with 24 bases between. The CDR3 covers 17 residues. The V gene's germline CDR1 is SGDLS and CDR2 YYNGEE. The CDR3 loop is CASSLFDMPRGANVLTF. DNA for the CDR3: TGTGCCAGCTCCCTTTTTGACATGCCCAGAGGAGCCAACGTCCTGACTTTC.

The chain couples TRBV18 to TRBJ2-2, with a possible D match to TRBD1 (6 bases). The ends were cut back, 4 bases at V and 4 bases at J, with 10 bases in the middle. The CDR3 is 14 amino acids. Germline V lookup: CDR1 KGHSH, CDR2 LQKENI. CDR3: CASSRARGTGELFF. CDR3 nucleotides: TGTGCCAGCTCACGGGCCAGGGGCACCGGGGAGCTGTTTTTT.

The V gene is TRBV11-1, the J gene TRBJ2-7; D remains unclear. The CDR3 sequence is 15 residues long. From germline, CDR1 is SGHAT and CDR2 FQDESV (reference sequence). Trimming removed 1 base from V and 3 bases from J, with 13 bases in between. As DNA, the CDR3 is TGTGCCAGCAGCTTAGGCCCTTCCCGGGTCTACGAGCAGTACTTC. Amino acid sequence: CASSLGPSRVYEQYF.

The V call is TRBV5-4, the J call TRBJ2-7, with TRBD2 matching 7 bases. There are 15 residues in the CDR3. V was pared by 1 base and J by 4 bases, with 8 bases of the junction left unmatched. The germline CDR1 and CDR2 sequences are SGHNT and YYREEE (reference sequence). The CDR3 DNA reads as TGTGCCAGCAGCTTGCCGGGGAGGGCCGGGTACGAGCAGTACTTC. The encoded protein is CASSLPGRAGYEQYF.

This clone came up a few times. V and J are TRBV7-9 and TRBJ1-2, with TRBD1 matching over 7 bases. Trimming took 1 base from V and 4 from J; bases not matched to a gene: 18. There are 19 residues in the CDR3. Germline values: CDR1 SEHNR, CDR2 FQNEAQ (reference sequence). In nucleotides, the CDR3 is TGTGCCAGCAGCTTAGGGGTAGGACCGACAGGGACTGAGACCTATGGCTACACCTTC. Its protein product is CASSLGVGPTGTETYGYTF.

The chain links TRBV5-4 to TRBJ2-5; 14 bases align to TRBD2. This CDR3 comprises 17 residues. CDR1 and CDR2 (germline): SGHNT, YYREEE (reference sequence). V gave up 0 bases and J gave up 2 bases; unmatched junction bases: 3. CDR3 bases: TGTGCCAGCAGCTTGGGGACTAGCGGGAGGCCACAAGAGACCCAGTACTTC. Residues: CASSLGTSGRPQETQYF.

V is TRBV11-2 and J is TRBJ2-1; 10 bases align to TRBD2. Germline V gene data show CDR1 as SGHAT and CDR2 as FQNNGV. The CDR3 is 17 residues long. With 4 bases clipped from V and 6 bases from J, the junction kept 12 bases outside the gene matches. CDR3: CASSCTSGKCQTNEQFF. CDR3 nucleotide sequence: TGTGCCAGCAGCTGTACTAGCGGGAAATGTCAGACCAATGAGCAGTTCTTC.

The genes are TRBV2 and TRBJ2-7; perhaps D is TRBD1 or TRBD2 (6 bases each). V lost 8 bases, J lost 6 bases, and 8 bases lay in between. CDR1 and CDR2 (germline): SNHLY, FYNNEI. The CDR3 has 10 amino acids. CDR3 nucleotides: TGTGCCAGCGGAGGGGGCGAGCAGTACTTC. Encoded protein: CASGGGEQYF.